This TCR beta chain appears in the sequencing data of a study of T-cell memory formation after mild COVID-19. Overall study context: Clustering of TCRs was largely donor specific. Whole-study results and caveats: Clones which contracted sat mainly in CM and EM if CD4+, and in EMRA if CD8+.

The germline gives CDR1 SGHTA, CDR2 FQGNSA. This CDR3 is 17 amino acids long. V shed 4 bases and J 7 bases; nucleotides not matched to a gene: 8. This clonotype was counted a few times. Its antigen is unknown. TCRdb re-analysed the 5' RACE reads in MiXCR, keeping a single row per CDR3 protein. The sample shows around 320,000 distinct CDR3 sequences, around 28% of them seen only once. Material for sequencing was PBMCs or a T cell subset sorted from them (not recorded which). This sequence originates from an adult woman who had mild COVID-19 (a few samples of this study predate the infection). Cell type and time point are not known. The V call is TRBV7-2, the J call TRBJ2-3, with 16 bases identical to TRBD2. This chain's CDR3 is CASSSLGLAGGLNTQYF. In DNA form, the CDR3 reads TGTGCCAGCAGCTCCCTGGGACTAGCGGGAGGGCTAAATACGCAGTATTTT.